Reported below is one T cell receptor beta chain. Its antigen remains unknown. The sample comes from a study of shared clonotypes between healthy human individuals. Profiling relied on immunoSEQ multiplex PCR, and the TCRdb table lists in-frame clones only, not all of them. Seen here are some 1.5 million clones, approximately 98% observed once, and the top ten hold approximately 0.45%. In germline, CDR1 is MNHNS, CDR2 SASEGT. The CDR3 contains 15 residues. The ends were cut back, 7 bases at V and 0 bases at J, with 15 bases in the middle. Recent vaccinations or acute infections were absent in the healthy HIV-negative adult donors. General study findings and limits: In the sorted subsets, rarefaction showed sequencing was incomplete despite large depth.

Sequenced sample: naive CD4+ T cells sorted from blood. Subset defined: CD45RA+ positively selected. This chain joins TRBV6-1 and TRBJ2-5; D unresolved. The sequence derives from a young man in good health. The DNA of the CDR3 is TGTGCCAGCACTCCGAAGCCCTATCACCAAGAGACCCAGTACTTC. Its protein product is CASTPKPYHQETQYF.